The clone carrying this TCR beta chain was observed at least ten times. Antigen specificity is unknown. Uncontrolled infection, other autoimmune disease, pregnancy or lactation excluded patients. The data are from a study of T cells in Graves' hyperthyroidism and ophthalmopathy. Germline CDR1 MNHEY, CDR2 SVGAGI. The CDR3 is made up of 13 amino acids. Unmatched junction bases numbered 3, after V lost 8 bases and J lost 3 bases. From RNA transcripts, TCR beta CDR3 regions were amplified. During a first-round RT-PCR of the TCR CDR3, the HTBI primer set was used. MiXCR was run by TCRdb on the multiplex PCR reads, yielding one entry per CDR3 protein. The sample carries 500,000 to 600,000 distinct CDR3 sequences, about 43% recorded once. Findings and limits, study-wide: Most thyroid clonotypes expanded above 0.001 appeared in blood too.

Sequenced material: peripheral blood or thyroid tissue (not recorded which). This sequence was found in an adult woman with Graves' disease, either hyperthyroidism or ophthalmopathy (not recorded which). The rearrangement joins TRBV6-5 to TRBJ2-2; TRBD1 aligns across 7 bases. The CDR3: CASRTGDTGELFF. CDR3 coding DNA: TGTGCCAGCCGGACAGGCGACACCGGGGAGCTGTTTTTT.